This note documents a single TCR beta chain sequence. Germline V gives CDR1 SGHRS, CDR2 YFSETQ. CDR3 length: 16 residues. J gave up 4 bases and V 0 bases, and 8 bases lay outside the gene matches. This specimen belongs to a study of blood T cell repertoires in COVID-19. Study members were between about 18 and 95 years old and lived in over 20 US regions. In the study's own analysis: Reference gene primer amplification gave nucleated cell count estimates. Sequencing used immunoSEQ multiplex PCR; TCRdb keeps in-frame clones, though not all of them. V, J and clone size are those of that table, while D and trimming were read from the DNA. Of approximately 390,000 clones in the sample, approximately 86% are singletons; the top ten hold roughly 1.9%.

The sample consisted of PBMCs or T cells enriched from blood (not recorded which). The J gene is TRBJ2-5, the V gene TRBV5-1; 8 bases fit TRBD1. This receptor was taken from a woman aged 35 to 49 with acute COVID-19. The DNA for the CDR3 is TGCGCCAGCAGCTTGGGGTCGCAGGGGGCTGGAGAGACCCAGTACTTC. It is translated as CASSLGSQGAGETQYF. The entire variable domain, with the rest obtained from reference TRBV5-1 and TRBJ2-5, is as follows: KAGVTQTPRYLIKTRGQQVTLSCSPISGHRSVSWYQQTPGQGLQFLFEYFSETQRNKGNFPGRFSGRQFSNSRSEMNVSTLELGDSALYLCASSLGSQGAGETQYFGPGTRLLVL.